This TCR beta chain was sequenced for a study of control samples from healthy donors and cancer patients. V shed 2 bases and J shed 4 bases, with 9 bases lying between them. Germline loops: CDR1 SGHRS, CDR2 YFSETQ. CDR3 length: 13 residues. The protocol was immunoSEQ multiplex PCR, while the TCRdb copy is restricted to in-frame clones and leaves out a portion. The sample yields approximately 220,000 clones, about 93% seen once. This sequence originates from a man aged 50 to 60 in good health. The chain links TRBV5-1 to TRBJ1-1, with D uncertain. Material: blood. CDR3 sequence reads: CASSFNYGTEAFF. DNA of the CDR3: TGCGCCAGCAGCTTCAACTACGGCACTGAAGCTTTCTTT.